This entry concerns a single T cell receptor (beta chain). Its antigen is unknown. V gave up 4 bases and J gave up 2 bases; unmatched junction bases: 2. CDR1 is SGHRS, CDR2 YFSETQ, per germline. The CDR3 covers 15 residues. The sample comes from a study of cytomegalovirus exposure and HLA in healthy donors. Study-level findings and limits: In the analysis, some V segments, TRBV6-2 and TRBV6-3 included, were excluded as indistinguishable. Researchers reported in a later analysis that common viral pathogens appeared linked to several top clusters. CMV serostatus stood as the only immune exposure information on hand.

13 Jbeta primers and 60 Vbeta primers were used for the PCR. Per the study methods: Later analysis identified roughly 84 million unique TCR beta chains, 8.5 million to 13 million shared. The assay was immunoSEQ multiplex PCR, and TCRdb's table has in-frame clones only and misses some. V and J calls and clone size are given by that table; D and trimming were obtained from the DNA. In the table there are 95,000 to 150,000 clones, over 50% of which are singletons. The chain employs TRBV5-1 and TRBJ2-7, with TRBD2 identical over 14 bases. This receptor was identified in a middle-aged woman in good health and CMV-seropositive. Input material: PBMCs. The CDR3 spells CASSVTSGRAYEQYF. The CDR3 region has the DNA TGCGCCAGCAGCGTGACTAGCGGGAGGGCCTACGAGCAGTACTTC.